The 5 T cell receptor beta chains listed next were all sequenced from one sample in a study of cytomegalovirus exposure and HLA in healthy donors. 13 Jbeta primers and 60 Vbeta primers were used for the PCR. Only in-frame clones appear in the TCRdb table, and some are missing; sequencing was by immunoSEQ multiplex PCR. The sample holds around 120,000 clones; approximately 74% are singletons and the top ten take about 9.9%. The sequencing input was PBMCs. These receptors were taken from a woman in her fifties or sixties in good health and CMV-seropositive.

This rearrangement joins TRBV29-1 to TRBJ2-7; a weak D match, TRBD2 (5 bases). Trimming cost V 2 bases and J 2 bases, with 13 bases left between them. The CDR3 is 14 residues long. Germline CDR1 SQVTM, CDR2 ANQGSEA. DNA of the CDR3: TGCAGCGTTGAAACGGGCGGGTTGCCCTACGAGCAGTACTTC. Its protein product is CSVETGGLPYEQYF.

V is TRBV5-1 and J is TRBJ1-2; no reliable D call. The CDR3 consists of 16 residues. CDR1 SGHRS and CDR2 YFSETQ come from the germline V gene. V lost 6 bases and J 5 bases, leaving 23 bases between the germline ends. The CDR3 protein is CASILAAFRGGYGYTF. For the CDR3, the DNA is TGCGCCAGCATACTTGCCGCTTTTAGAGGCGGATATGGCTACACCTTC.

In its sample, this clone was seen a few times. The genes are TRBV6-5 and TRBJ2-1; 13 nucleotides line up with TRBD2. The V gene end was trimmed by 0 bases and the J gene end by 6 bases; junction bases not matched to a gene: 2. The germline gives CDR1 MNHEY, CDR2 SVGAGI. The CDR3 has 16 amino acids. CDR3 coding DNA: TGTGCCAGCAGTTACTCCGGGACTAGCGGGGTCAATGAGCAGTTCTTC. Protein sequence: CASSYSGTSGVNEQFF.

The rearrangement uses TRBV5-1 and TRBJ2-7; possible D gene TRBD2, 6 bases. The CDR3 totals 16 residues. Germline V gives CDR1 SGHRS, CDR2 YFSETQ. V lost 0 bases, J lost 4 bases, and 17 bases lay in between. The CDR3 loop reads CASSLGRAIPPYEQYF. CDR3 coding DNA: TGCGCCAGCAGCTTGGGGAGGGCAATCCCTCCTTACGAGCAGTACTTC.

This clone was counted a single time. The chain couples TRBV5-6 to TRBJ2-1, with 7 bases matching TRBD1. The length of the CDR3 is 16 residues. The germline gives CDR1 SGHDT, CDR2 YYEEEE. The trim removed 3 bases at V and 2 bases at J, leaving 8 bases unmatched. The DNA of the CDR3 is TGTGCCAGCAGCTCCTCCCGGGACAGTCCCTACAATGAGCAGTTCTTC. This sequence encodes CASSSSRDSPYNEQFF.